One sample yielded the 32 T cell receptor beta chains listed below, sequenced in a study of blood T cell repertoires in COVID-19. Clones were sequenced by immunoSEQ multiplex PCR, and TCRdb holds only the in-frame ones, with some missing. This table holds about 180,000 clones, approximately 78% found once. Sequencing was done on a sample of peripheral blood. The receptors stem from a woman aged 80 or over with COVID-19, enrolled during active disease.

The chain has TRBV6-1 and TRBJ2-5; 7 positions agree with TRBD2. In germline, CDR1 is MNHNS, CDR2 SASEGT. The CDR3 covers 14 residues. The junction had 5 bases not matched to a gene; V was cut back by 2 bases and J by 5 bases. CDR3 loop: CASSETGRWETQYF. In nucleotides, the CDR3 is TGTGCCAGCAGTGAAACCGGGAGGTGGGAGACCCAGTACTTC.

V gene TRBV15 combines with J gene TRBJ1-6, with D uncertain. The V gene lost 1 base and the J gene lost 2 bases, with 9 bases spanning the gap. This CDR3 has 16 amino acids. The germline V gene has CDR1 LNHNV and CDR2 YYDKDF (reference sequence). In DNA form, the CDR3 reads TGTGCCACCAGCAGAGGGGCACGGACCTATAATTCACCCCTCCACTTT. Protein sequence: CATSRGARTYNSPLHF.

The chain joins TRBV10-3 to TRBJ1-3; 11 bases map to TRBD1. Germline V gene lookup returns CDR1 ENHRY and CDR2 SYGVKD. Unmatched junction bases numbered 5, after V lost 5 bases and J lost 2 bases. This CDR3 is 16 amino acids long. Here the CDR3 reads CAISFGTGGTGNTIYF. CDR3 in DNA: TGTGCCATCAGTTTCGGGACAGGGGGAACTGGAAACACCATATATTTT.

The CDR3 region has the DNA TGTGCCAGCAGCTTGGGCCAGGGGGCCTACGAGCAGTACTTC. This gives the protein CASSLGQGAYEQYF. The chain recombines TRBV5-4 with TRBJ2-7; TRBD1 matches 7 bases. Germline V lookup: CDR1 SGHNT, CDR2 YYREEE (reference sequence). This CDR3 comprises 14 residues. V was pared by 0 bases and J by 2 bases, with 2 bases of the junction left unmatched.

In this sample, this clone turned up a few times. As DNA, the CDR3 is TGTGCCACCAGCAGAGATCTAGGCGGGCAGGGGTCCTACGAGCAGTACTTC. Translating it yields CATSRDLGGQGSYEQYF. This chain links TRBV15 with TRBJ2-7; the D gene is possibly TRBD1 (6 bases). The CDR3 is 17 residues long. CDR1 is LNHNV and CDR2 is YYDKDF in the germline V gene (reference sequence). The V and J ends lost 0 bases and 1 base respectively, with 16 bases between them.

The chain links TRBV6-5 to TRBJ2-3; 9 positions match TRBD2. This CDR3 is built from 15 residues. The trim removed 7 bases at V and 4 bases at J, leaving 9 bases unmatched. Germline CDR1 is MNHEY and CDR2 is SVGAGI. The CDR3 DNA follows: TGTGCCAGCACCCACGTAGCGGGAGCCTCAGATACGCAGTATTTT. It translates to CASTHVAGASDTQYF.

V gene TRBV28 combines with J gene TRBJ2-7, with 10 nucleotides matching TRBD2. This CDR3 region has 16 residues. Germline V lookup: CDR1 MDHEN, CDR2 SYDVKM. Trimming at V came to 4 bases and at J to 0 bases, leaving 6 bases not matched to a gene. CDR3 sequence reads: CASSSPGLADSYEQYF. In DNA, the CDR3 is TGTGCCAGCAGTTCCCCAGGACTAGCGGACTCCTACGAGCAGTACTTC.

This clone was counted a few times. The chain is built from TRBV10-3 and TRBJ2-1; 9 bases match TRBD2. The V gene's germline CDR1 is ENHRY and CDR2 SYGVKD. After removal of 8 bases from V and 5 bases from J, the junction contained 10 bases not matched to a gene. CDR3 length: 15 amino acids. The CDR3: CAIGEREVDDNEQFF. The CDR3 nucleotides read TGTGCCATCGGAGAGCGGGAGGTCGACGACAATGAGCAGTTCTTC.

The V gene is TRBV7-8, the J gene TRBJ2-7; TRBD2 might be the D (6 bases). The CDR3 extends over 15 amino acids. CDR1 and CDR2 from the germline V gene are SGHVS and FQNEAQ. V lost 3 bases and J 0 bases, leaving 12 bases between the germline ends. The CDR3 region is CASSFYLASSYEQYF. DNA for the CDR3: TGTGCCAGCAGCTTTTATCTAGCGAGCTCCTACGAGCAGTACTTC.

Comment on this clone: Other DNA sequences in the same sample also yield this CDR3. The chain joins TRBV6-2 or TRBV6-3 to TRBJ1-1; tentatively, D is TRBD1 (6 bases). Germline V gene data show CDR1 as MNHEY and CDR2 as SVGEGT. The CDR3 contains 16 residues. Trimming left V 3 bases short and J 0 bases short, with 14 bases between. The CDR3 protein is CASSYSSTGMNTEAFF. The CDR3, as DNA: TGTGCCAGCAGTTATTCGAGCACAGGGATGAACACTGAAGCTTTCTTT.

The chain combines TRBV3-1 (or the pseudogene TRBV3-2) with TRBJ2-3; TRBD2 aligns across 9 bases. The CDR3 runs to 16 residues. Germline V CDR1 and CDR2: LGHDT, YNNKEL (reference sequence). V was clipped by 4 bases and J by 5 bases; unmatched bases: 10. CDR3 amino acids: CASSPGTSIPQDTQYF. The CDR3 DNA reads as TGTGCCAGCAGCCCGGGGACTAGCATTCCTCAAGATACGCAGTATTTT.

V is TRBV9 and J is TRBJ1-2; 8 nucleotides line up with TRBD1. Germline V gene sequence: CDR1 SGDLS, CDR2 YYNGEE. Losses at the gene ends were 4 bases for V and 8 bases for J; bases not matched to a gene: 13. The CDR3 covers 15 residues. The DNA of the CDR3 is TGTGCCAGCAGCACCTGGACAGGGCCGGTCGCCGGCTACACCTTC. Translated, it gives CASSTWTGPVAGYTF.

This chain connects TRBV27 to TRBJ1-2; D gene uncertain. Trimming took off 3 bases at V and 0 bases at J, with 8 bases between the two ends. The CDR3 has 14 amino acids. Germline CDR1 MNHEY, CDR2 SMNVEV (reference sequence). DNA of the CDR3: TGTGCCAGCAGTTTCCGCCAGACTAACTATGGCTACACCTTC. Its translation: CASSFRQTNYGYTF.

The chain combines TRBV5-1 with TRBJ1-4; weak D call: TRBD1 (5 bases). The CDR3 runs to 15 residues. From germline, CDR1 is SGHRS and CDR2 YFSETQ. The germline V and J ends were trimmed by 0 bases and 6 bases, with 12 bases remaining between them. The DNA of the CDR3 is TGCGCCAGCAGCTTGGAGGGCAGGGTCTATGAAAAACTGTTTTTT. Translating gives CASSLEGRVYEKLFF.

This sequence joins TRBV7-9 and TRBJ1-1; D perhaps matches TRBD1 (5 bases). Trimming took 6 bases from V and 7 from J, leaving 15 bases between them. Per the germline V gene, CDR1 is SEHNR and CDR2 is FQNEAQ (reference sequence). The CDR3 runs 13 residues. CDR3: CASRPEGLFEAFF. CDR3 bases: TGTGCCAGCAGGCCGGAGGGGCTCTTTGAAGCTTTCTTT.

The rearrangement uses TRBV7-9 and TRBJ2-7; 12 bases line up with TRBD1. V trimming: 6 bases; J trimming: 1 base; junction bases outside the gene matches: 10. Germline values: CDR1 SEHNR, CDR2 FQNEAQ (reference sequence). The CDR3 is made up of 17 amino acids. Here the CDR3 reads CASSLYSGQGASYEQYF. The CDR3, as DNA: TGTGCCAGCAGTCTATATTCGGGACAGGGGGCATCCTACGAGCAGTACTTC.

This clone was detected only a few times. The chain uses TRBV4-2 and TRBJ2-1; 11 nucleotides match TRBD2. CDR1 and CDR2 from the germline V gene are LGHNA and YNFKEQ. CDR3 size: 15 residues. V shed 4 bases, J shed 8 bases, and the junction held 7 bases outside the gene matches. For the CDR3, the DNA is TGTGCCAGCAGCCCCCTTACTAGCGGGAGTGATGAGCAGTTCTTC. Its protein is CASSPLTSGSDEQFF.

The genes are TRBV18 and TRBJ1-3, with D unresolved. CDR3 length: 12 residues. Per the germline V gene, CDR1 is KGHSH and CDR2 is LQKENI. V lost 11 bases and J lost 4, with 12 bases in between. The CDR3 loop is CASRPGGNTIYF. In DNA form, the CDR3 reads TGTGCCTCGCGTCCCGGGGGAAACACCATATATTTT. The complete variable domain, with remaining parts taken from reference TRBV18 and TRBJ1-3, reads NAGVMQNPRHLVRRRGQEARLRCSPMKGHSHVYWYRQLPEEGLKFMVYLQKENIIDESGMPKERFSAEFPKEGPSILRIQQVVRGDSAAYFCASRPGGNTIYFGEGSWLTVV.

The rearrangement uses TRBV27 and TRBJ1-1; D may be TRBD1 (5 bases). V lost 3 bases and J 8 bases, leaving 7 bases between the germline ends. CDR3 length equals 11 residues. Germline loops: CDR1 MNHEY, CDR2 SMNVEV (reference sequence). CDR3 residues: CASSFGAEAFF. CDR3 sequence (DNA): TGTGCCAGCAGTTTTGGGGCGGAAGCTTTCTTT.

The V and J genes are TRBV19 and TRBJ2-1; 8 nucleotides agree with TRBD2. The CDR3 is 16 residues long. V lost 5 bases, J lost 0 bases, and 6 bases stayed unmatched. CDR1 and CDR2 (germline): LNHDA, SQIVND (reference sequence). DNA for the CDR3: TGTGCCAGTAGTCCTCGCGGGGGGAGCTCCTACAATGAGCAGTTCTTC. Its translation: CASSPRGGSSYNEQFF.

The rearrangement links TRBV3-1 (or the pseudogene TRBV3-2) to TRBJ1-2; TRBD1 matches at 11 bases. CDR3 length equals 15 residues. The germline gives CDR1 LGHDT, CDR2 YNNKEL (reference sequence). V dropped 4 bases and J dropped 2; count of bases not matched to a gene: 3. CDR3 DNA sequence: TGTGCCAGCAGCCCCCGGGACAGGGGGAACTATGGCTACACCTTC. As protein: CASSPRDRGNYGYTF.

This chain uses TRBV18 with TRBJ2-5, with TRBD1 matching over 8 bases. Germline CDR1 is KGHSH and CDR2 is LQKENI. V lost 3 bases, J lost 2 bases, and 5 bases stayed unmatched. The CDR3 runs to 15 residues. The CDR3 coding sequence is TGTGCCAGCTCACCTAGCCGGGACAGGCAAGAGACCCAGTACTTC. Protein product: CASSPSRDRQETQYF.

This clone was seen at least ten times. The V and J genes are TRBV27 and TRBJ2-7, with 8 bases matching TRBD1. Germline V gene sequence: CDR1 MNHEY, CDR2 SMNVEV (reference sequence). The J segment lost 6 bases and the V segment lost 4 bases, leaving 8 bases of the junction unmatched. There are 14 residues in the CDR3. In nucleotides, the CDR3 is TGTGCCAGCAGTTCTCGGACAGGGATAAGCGAGCAGTACTTC. Translation gives CASSSRTGISEQYF.

In its sample, this clone was seen a few times. The rearrangement joins TRBV10-3 to TRBJ1-6; D call uncertain. The CDR3 has 15 residues. From germline, CDR1 is ENHRY and CDR2 SYGVKD. The V gene lost 0 bases and the J gene lost 7 bases, with 10 bases spanning the gap. The DNA of the CDR3 is TGTGCCATCAGTGAGTCGGGCAGTTTGAATTCACCCCTCCACTTT. It specifies CAISESGSLNSPLHF.

This chain links TRBV7-3 with TRBJ2-1; a weak D match, TRBD2 (5 bases). From germline, CDR1 is SGHTA and CDR2 FQGTGA. Deletions cut 5 bases from V and 3 bases from J, with 14 bases between. This CDR3 region has 15 residues. The CDR3 protein is CASSRDGVIYNEQFF. The CDR3 nucleotides are TGTGCCAGCAGCCGGGATGGAGTCATCTACAATGAGCAGTTCTTC.

The chain is built from TRBV6-6 and TRBJ2-1, with 10 bases lining up with TRBD2. Germline lookup yields CDR1 MNHNY and CDR2 SVGAGI (reference sequence). Trimming at V came to 6 bases and at J to 4 bases, leaving 6 bases not matched to a gene. The CDR3 is 15 residues long. The CDR3 DNA reads as TGTGCCAGCAGCTTCACTAGCGGGGAGTACAATGAGCAGTTCTTC. Translation gives CASSFTSGEYNEQFF.

In regard to this clone: Additional DNA sequences in this sample encode the identical CDR3. V gene TRBV28 combines with J gene TRBJ2-5; TRBD2 agrees at 14 bases. The J segment lost 4 bases and the V segment lost 6 bases, leaving 4 bases of the junction unmatched. The CDR3 has 15 amino acids. Germline-derived CDR1 and CDR2 are MDHEN and SYDVKM. The CDR3 DNA reads TGTGCCAGCAGCCCTGGACTAGCGGGAGGAGAGACCCAGTACTTC. Translation: CASSPGLAGGETQYF.

The V gene is TRBV6-1, the J gene TRBJ1-6; unclear D gene. V dropped 2 bases and J dropped 13 bases, with 9 bases sitting between them. CDR1 MNHNS and CDR2 SASEGT come from the germline V gene. The CDR3 covers 12 residues. The CDR3 DNA reads as TGTGCCAGCAGTGAACCTGGCAGGCCCCTCCACTTT. Its protein is CASSEPGRPLHF.

The chain recombines TRBV6-1 with TRBJ2-1, with 8 nucleotides matching TRBD2. Germline V gives CDR1 MNHNS, CDR2 SASEGT. Losses at the gene ends were 4 bases for V and 3 bases for J; bases not matched to a gene: 8. This CDR3 has 16 amino acids. This CDR3 reads CASSVSGTSFYNEQFF. The CDR3, as DNA: TGTGCCAGCAGTGTTTCCGGGACTAGTTTCTACAATGAGCAGTTCTTC.

The gene calls are TRBV29-1 and TRBJ2-2; 13 bases match TRBD2. Germline CDR1 is SQVTM and CDR2 is ANQGSEA. The CDR3 length is 16 residues. V trimming: 5 bases; J trimming: 5 bases; junction bases outside the gene matches: 8. CDR3 nucleotides: TGCAGCGTTCCACTAGCGGGAGGGCTGGGGACCGGGGAGCTGTTTTTT. It translates to CSVPLAGGLGTGELFF.

CDR3 amino acids: CASSSDRHTGELFF. CDR3 sequence (DNA): TGTGCCAGCAGTTCGGACAGGCACACCGGGGAGCTGTTTTTT. This chain connects TRBV27 to TRBJ2-2; 7 bases match TRBD1. The germline V gene encodes CDR1 MNHEY and CDR2 SMNVEV (reference sequence). This CDR3 contains 14 residues. Germline trimming cut 4 bases from V and 3 bases from J; bases unmatched to any gene: 2.

The chain employs TRBV19 and TRBJ2-1; 11 bases match TRBD1. Germline V lookup: CDR1 LNHDA, CDR2 SQIVND (reference sequence). The CDR3 has 17 amino acids. Trimming removed 0 bases from V and 4 bases from J; junction bases left unmatched: 5. CDR3 amino acids: CASSIDHRDRGYNEQFF. CDR3 nucleotides: TGTGCCAGTAGTATAGATCATCGGGACAGGGGGTACAATGAGCAGTTCTTC.